The 9 T cell receptor beta chains listed next were all sequenced from one sample in a study of shared clonotypes between healthy human individuals. Clones were sequenced by immunoSEQ multiplex PCR, and TCRdb holds only the in-frame ones, with some missing. This table holds 760,000 or so clones, 96% found once. CD45RO-negative cells were positively selected for CCR7, leaving out terminally differentiated effector memory CD45RA+ cells. Sequences were obtained from naive CD8+ T cells sorted from blood. Receptor source: a man between 25 and 39 years old in good health.

Comments on this clone: This same CDR3 is encoded by further DNA sequences in the sample. This rearrangement joins TRBV6-6 to TRBJ2-7; 16 nucleotides agree with TRBD2. V dropped 8 bases and J dropped 4; count of bases not matched to a gene: 2. The CDR3 totals 14 residues. Per the germline V gene, CDR1 is MNHNY and CDR2 is SVGAGI (reference sequence). This chain's CDR3 is CASSGLAGGYEQYF. CDR3 DNA: TGTGCCAGCTCGGGACTAGCGGGAGGGTACGAGCAGTACTTC.

J is TRBJ2-1 and V is TRBV4-3; TRBD2 matches 9 bases. The CDR3 is 16 amino acids. Germline CDR1 LGHNA, CDR2 YSLEER. The J segment lost 5 bases and the V segment lost 3 bases, leaving 8 bases of the junction unmatched. The CDR3 spells CASSQGLAGDHNEQFF. The CDR3 nucleotides are TGCGCCAGCAGCCAGGGGTTAGCGGGAGACCACAATGAGCAGTTCTTC.

This sequence joins TRBV28 and TRBJ1-5; TRBD1 might be the D (5 bases). Trimming took off 6 bases at V and 5 bases at J, with 14 bases between the two ends. The germline V gene has CDR1 MDHEN and CDR2 SYDVKM. The CDR3 is 14 residues long. DNA for the CDR3: TGTGCCAGCAGGTCCGTCGGAGGGGATCAGCCCCAGCATTTT. Encoded protein: CASRSVGGDQPQHF.

J is TRBJ1-5 and V is TRBV7-2; 9 bases are a match to TRBD1. This CDR3 region has 17 residues. Germline V lookup: CDR1 SGHTA, CDR2 FQGNSA. Unmatched junction bases numbered 16, after V lost 7 bases and J lost 6 bases. CDR3 nucleotide sequence: TGTGCCAGCACCTATTCTTCACAGGGGGCGTTGGGTCAGCCCCAGCATTTT. It yields the protein CASTYSSQGALGQPQHF.

This sequence joins TRBV6-1 and TRBJ2-7, with 9 positions matching TRBD1. Germline CDR1 reads MNHNS; CDR2 reads SASEGT. CDR3 length equals 14 residues. V lost 5 bases, J lost 4 bases, and 6 bases stayed unmatched. The CDR3: CASSWGQGGYEQYF. CDR3 DNA: TGTGCCAGCAGTTGGGGACAGGGAGGATACGAGCAGTACTTC.

CDR3 sequence (DNA): TGCAGTGCTAGAGTTTCGGATACGCAGTATTTT. Its protein product is CSARVSDTQYF. This rearrangement joins TRBV20-1 to TRBJ2-3; no clear D gene. Between the trimmed V and J ends, which lost 1 base and 6 bases, there was a span of 5 bases. The CDR3 is 11 residues long. CDR1 and CDR2 (germline): DFQATT, SNEGSKA (reference sequence).

This clone occurred once. The chain links TRBV6-5 to TRBJ2-3; TRBD2 matches at 8 bases. This CDR3 region has 15 residues. Germline trimming cut 9 bases from V and 5 bases from J; bases unmatched to any gene: 13. Germline V gene data show CDR1 as MNHEY and CDR2 as SVGAGI. For the CDR3, the DNA is TGTGCCAGTTGCCCCGGGAGGGCCGGAGTAGATACGCAGTATTTT. It translates to CASCPGRAGVDTQYF.

The chain recombines TRBV27 with TRBJ2-2, with TRBD1 identical over 8 bases. This CDR3 is 15 amino acids long. Trimming at V came to 6 bases and at J to 6 bases, leaving 9 bases not matched to a gene. The germline CDR1 and CDR2 sequences are MNHEY and SMNVEV (reference sequence). The CDR3 DNA reads TGTGCCAGCAGCCCGGGACAGGCTTATCCCGGGGAGCTGTTTTTT. Amino acids: CASSPGQAYPGELFF.

The chain carries TRBV7-9 and TRBJ2-5; possibly TRBD1 for D (5 bases). The CDR3 consists of 15 residues. The germline CDR1 and CDR2 sequences are SEHNR and FQNEAQ (reference sequence). V was cut by 2 bases and J by 1 base, with 11 bases left in between. CDR3 sequence: CASSLFKGPQETQYF. CDR3 sequence (DNA): TGTGCCAGCAGCTTATTTAAGGGGCCCCAAGAGACCCAGTACTTC.